Listed below are T cell receptor beta chains from one sample, sequenced in a study of blood T cell repertoires in COVID-19. Sequencing was performed with immunoSEQ multiplex PCR; in TCRdb, only in-frame clones are kept and a portion is missing. The sample has 110,000 to 150,000 clones, around 91% seen once; the top ten hold approximately 2.8%. Source material: peripheral blood. All receptors come from a woman aged 55-69 years with active COVID-19. CDR3s include the opening cysteine and the closing phenylalanine or tryptophan. Fields, in order: J gene, V gene, CDR3 protein.

j_call: TRBJ1-2; v_call: TRBV28; cdr3_aa: CASRRRITAYGYTF
j_call: TRBJ1-2; v_call: TRBV6-5; cdr3_aa: CASSYSPGSGFYGYTF
j_call: TRBJ2-7; v_call: TRBV5-4; cdr3_aa: CASSWGPTYEQYF
j_call: TRBJ1-3; v_call: TRBV28; cdr3_aa: CASRGGKGKFSGNTIYF
j_call: TRBJ2-5; v_call: TRBV19; cdr3_aa: CASSIIGRDSPGAQYF
j_call: TRBJ2-5; v_call: TRBV18; cdr3_aa: CASSPRLAGIAQETQYF
j_call: TRBJ1-1; v_call: TRBV6-5; cdr3_aa: CASSYGGYTEAFF
j_call: TRBJ1-1; v_call: TRBV7-2; cdr3_aa: CASSPLRGGTEAFF
j_call: TRBJ2-7; v_call: TRBV28; cdr3_aa: CASSVDRAYEQYF
j_call: TRBJ2-2; v_call: TRBV6-4; cdr3_aa: CASSPQRQGRSGELFF
j_call: TRBJ1-2; v_call: TRBV28; cdr3_aa: CASSWQGIYGYTF
j_call: TRBJ2-7; v_call: TRBV3-1/TRBV3-2; cdr3_aa: CASSQYITAGAYEQYF
j_call: TRBJ2-7; v_call: TRBV19; cdr3_aa: CASSFAGGQPYEQYF
j_call: TRBJ2-5; v_call: TRBV28; cdr3_aa: CASSLMGAETQYF
j_call: TRBJ1-2; v_call: TRBV30; cdr3_aa: CAWSRGSGGYTF
j_call: TRBJ2-7; v_call: TRBV29-1; cdr3_aa: CSVEDIGTVGSYEQYF
j_call: TRBJ2-3; v_call: TRBV19; cdr3_aa: CASSTGITDTQYF
j_call: TRBJ2-5; v_call: TRBV10-3; cdr3_aa: CAISEISSGRGTEQETQYF
j_call: TRBJ2-7; v_call: TRBV28; cdr3_aa: CASSPSSGRASEQYF
j_call: TRBJ2-3; v_call: TRBV28; cdr3_aa: CASSSDRGDTDTQYF
j_call: TRBJ1-2; v_call: TRBV6-5; cdr3_aa: CASSYSGSLSGYTF
j_call: TRBJ1-1; v_call: TRBV10-3; cdr3_aa: CAARQGSGNTEAFF
j_call: TRBJ2-7; v_call: TRBV13; cdr3_aa: CASGGLSYEQYF
j_call: TRBJ2-1; v_call: TRBV9; cdr3_aa: CASSATLDLGTIVQFF
j_call: TRBJ2-6; v_call: TRBV7-3; cdr3_aa: CASSLTGTGFSGANVLTF
j_call: TRBJ2-2; v_call: TRBV7-6; cdr3_aa: CASSRGTINTGELFF
j_call: TRBJ1-2; v_call: TRBV5-5; cdr3_aa: CASSLDRGPYNYGYTF